The next 5 T cell receptor beta chains were all read from a single sample in a study of read filtering for tumor transcriptome and immune sequencing. Molecular barcoded adaptors covering alpha/delta and beta/gamma chains were used on 400 to 450 ng RNA. MiXCR, applied by TCRdb to the reads, yields one record per CDR3 protein. The sample contains more than 35,000 distinct CDR3 sequences, 12% to 15% of which appear only once. Sequencing used a population of CD138-negative cells sorted from bone marrow. These receptors all come from a donor at least 40 years old with multiple myeloma.

This clonotype appeared many times. V usage is TRBV7-8 and J usage is TRBJ2-2; 9 bases are shared with TRBD1. The CDR3 contains 16 residues. Per the germline V gene, CDR1 is SGHVS and CDR2 is FQNEAQ. V lost 0 bases, J lost 6 bases, and 5 bases stayed unmatched. CDR3 in DNA: TGTGCCAGCAGCTTAGCCACAGGGGGCGGCGCCGGGGAGCTGTTTTTT. This gives the protein CASSLATGGGAGELFF.

The rearrangement joins TRBV7-6 to TRBJ2-3, with D possibly being TRBD2 (6 bases). V was clipped by 5 bases and J by 4 bases, with 16 bases between them. CDR3 size: 15 residues. Germline V CDR1 and CDR2: SGHVS, FNYEAQ. The CDR3, as DNA: TGTGCCAGCAGCGACCCTCGACTAGAGGCAGATACGCAGTATTTT. Protein sequence: CASSDPRLEADTQYF.

This clonotype was seen many times. The chain carries TRBV20-1 and TRBJ2-7; tentatively, D is TRBD2 (5 bases). Germline V gene data show CDR1 as DFQATT and CDR2 as SNEGSKA (reference sequence). Trimming removed 0 bases at V and 0 bases at J, with 12 bases between. The CDR3 consists of 15 residues. For the CDR3, the DNA is TGCAGTGCTAGAGACGACTATATGACCTCCTACGAGCAGTACTTC. Translated, it gives CSARDDYMTSYEQYF.

In this sample, this clonotype turned up many times. This chain connects TRBV3-1 to TRBJ2-5; 7 bases match TRBD2. CDR1 LGHDT and CDR2 YNNKEL come from the germline V gene (reference sequence). V shed 4 bases, J shed 3 bases, and the junction held 2 bases outside the gene matches. CDR3 length: 13 residues. CDR3 DNA: TGTGCCAGCAGCCGCGGGGGAGAAGAGACCCAGTACTTC. Translated, it gives CASSRGGEETQYF.

This clonotype was counted at least ten times. The rearrangement joins TRBV4-3 to TRBJ1-1; a weak D match, TRBD1 (5 bases). V was pared by 0 bases and J by 6 bases, with 11 bases between. CDR1 is LGHNA and CDR2 is YSLEER in the germline V gene. The CDR3 has 14 residues. The CDR3 here is CASSQDLMGAEAFF. The CDR3, as DNA: TGCGCCAGCAGCCAAGATCTTATGGGGGCTGAAGCTTTCTTT.